This T cell receptor (beta chain) is from a study of monozygotic twins with inflammatory bowel disease. The RNA usage for each TCR library was roughly 3,300 ng of total RNA. UMIs incorporating a 6-nucleotide sample barcode were appended by means of template switching. Each of TCRalpha and TCRbeta cDNA went through two nested PCRs, lasting roughly 15 and 9 cycles. TCRdb reprocessed the 5' RACE reads and stores each CDR3 protein as one record, lacking DNA. This listing includes a few hundred thousand distinct CDR3 sequences. Remarks on this clonotype: The antigen is unknown.

The CDR3 runs to 14 residues. Study results and caveats: Differences in immunosuppressive treatment may have been a source of added variability in patient repertoires.

Sequencing was performed on blood. The chain carries TRBV12-3 or TRBV12-4 and TRBJ2-2. This TCR was recovered from a human donor with ulcerative colitis or Crohn's disease, or a healthy co-twin of an affected twin (not recorded which). The CDR3 here is CASRQTHNTGELFF.